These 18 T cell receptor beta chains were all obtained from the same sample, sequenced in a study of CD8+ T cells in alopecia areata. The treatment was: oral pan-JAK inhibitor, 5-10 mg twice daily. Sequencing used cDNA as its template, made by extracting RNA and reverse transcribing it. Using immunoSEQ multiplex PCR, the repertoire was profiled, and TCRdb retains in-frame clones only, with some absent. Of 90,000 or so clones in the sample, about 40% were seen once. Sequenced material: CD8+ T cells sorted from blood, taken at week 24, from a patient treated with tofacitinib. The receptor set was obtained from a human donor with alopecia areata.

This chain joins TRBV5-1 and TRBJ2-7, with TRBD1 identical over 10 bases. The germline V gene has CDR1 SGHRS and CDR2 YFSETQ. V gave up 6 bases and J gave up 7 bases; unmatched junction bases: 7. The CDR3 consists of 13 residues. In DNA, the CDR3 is TGCGCCAGCACCGGGACAGGGGCCTCTGAGCAGTACTTC. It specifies CASTGTGASEQYF.

The CDR3 DNA is TGTGCCAGCAGCTTCGAAGGGTCAAGTCAGCCCCAGCATTTT. Translation gives CASSFEGSSQPQHF. The chain couples TRBV7-9 to TRBJ1-5; no clear D. Germline-derived CDR1 and CDR2 are SEHNR and FQNEAQ (reference sequence). The V and J ends lost 3 bases and 6 bases respectively, with 12 bases between them. The CDR3 extends over 14 amino acids.

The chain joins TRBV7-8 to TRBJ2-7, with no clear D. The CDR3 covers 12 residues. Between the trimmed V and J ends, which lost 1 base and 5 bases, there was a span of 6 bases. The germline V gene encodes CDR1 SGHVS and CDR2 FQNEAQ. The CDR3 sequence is CASSLEAHEQYF. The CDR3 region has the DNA TGTGCCAGCAGCTTAGAGGCGCACGAGCAGTACTTC.

CDR3 DNA sequence: TGCGCCAGCAGCCAAACAGAGACCCAGTACTTC. It translates to CASSQTETQYF. The chain carries TRBV4-1 and TRBJ2-5; D is ambiguous. The CDR3 is made up of 11 amino acids. V gave up 2 bases and J gave up 4 bases, with 2 bases separating them. The germline V gene has CDR1 MGHRA and CDR2 YSYEKL.

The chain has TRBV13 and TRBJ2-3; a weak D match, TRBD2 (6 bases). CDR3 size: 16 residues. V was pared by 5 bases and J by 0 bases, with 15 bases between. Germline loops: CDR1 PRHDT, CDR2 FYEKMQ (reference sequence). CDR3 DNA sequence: TGTGCCAGCAGCCCTAGAATAGCGGAGAGCACAGATACGCAGTATTTT. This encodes CASSPRIAESTDTQYF.

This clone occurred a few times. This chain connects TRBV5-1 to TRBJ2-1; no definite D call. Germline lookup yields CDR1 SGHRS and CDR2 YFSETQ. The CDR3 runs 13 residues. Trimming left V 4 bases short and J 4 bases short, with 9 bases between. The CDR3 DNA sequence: TGCGCCAGCAGCCTTCAGTGGTACAATGAGCAGTTCTTC. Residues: CASSLQWYNEQFF.

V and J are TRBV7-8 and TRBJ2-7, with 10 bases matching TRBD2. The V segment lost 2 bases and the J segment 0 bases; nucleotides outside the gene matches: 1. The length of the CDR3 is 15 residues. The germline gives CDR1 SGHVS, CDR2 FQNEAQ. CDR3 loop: CASSLSSGSSYEQYF. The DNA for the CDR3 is TGTGCCAGCAGCTTATCTAGCGGGAGCTCCTACGAGCAGTACTTC.

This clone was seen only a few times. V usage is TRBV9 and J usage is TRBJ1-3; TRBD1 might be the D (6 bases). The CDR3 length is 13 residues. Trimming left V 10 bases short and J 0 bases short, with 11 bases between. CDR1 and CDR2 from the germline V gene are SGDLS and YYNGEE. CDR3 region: CASGASSGNTIYF. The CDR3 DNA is TGTGCCTCAGGGGCCTCCTCTGGAAACACCATATATTTT.

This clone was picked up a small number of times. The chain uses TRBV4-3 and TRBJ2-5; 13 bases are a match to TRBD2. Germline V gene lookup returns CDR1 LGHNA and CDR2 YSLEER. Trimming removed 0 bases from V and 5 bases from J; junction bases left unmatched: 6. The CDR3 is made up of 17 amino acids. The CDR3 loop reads CASSQDSGLAGSETQYF. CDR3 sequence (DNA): TGCGCCAGCAGCCAAGATTCGGGACTAGCGGGATCGGAGACCCAGTACTTC.

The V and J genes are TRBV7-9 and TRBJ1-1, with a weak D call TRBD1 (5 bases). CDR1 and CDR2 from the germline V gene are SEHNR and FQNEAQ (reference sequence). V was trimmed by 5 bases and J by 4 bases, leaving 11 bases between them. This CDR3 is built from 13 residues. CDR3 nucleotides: TGTGCCAGCAGCCCCGGGGGGGGCACTGAAGCTTTCTTT. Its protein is CASSPGGGTEAFF.

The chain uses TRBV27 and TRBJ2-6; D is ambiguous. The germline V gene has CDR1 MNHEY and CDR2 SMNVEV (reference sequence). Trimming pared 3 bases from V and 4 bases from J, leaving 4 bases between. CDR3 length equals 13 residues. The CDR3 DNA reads TGTGCCAGCAGTTTGGGCGGGGCCAACGTCCTGACTTTC. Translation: CASSLGGANVLTF.

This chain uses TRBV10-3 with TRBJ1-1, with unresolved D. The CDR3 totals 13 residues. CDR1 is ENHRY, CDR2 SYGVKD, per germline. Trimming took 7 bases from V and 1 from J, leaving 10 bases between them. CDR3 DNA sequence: TGTGCCATCAATCAGAAAGCGAACACTGAAGCTTTCTTT. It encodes CAINQKANTEAFF.

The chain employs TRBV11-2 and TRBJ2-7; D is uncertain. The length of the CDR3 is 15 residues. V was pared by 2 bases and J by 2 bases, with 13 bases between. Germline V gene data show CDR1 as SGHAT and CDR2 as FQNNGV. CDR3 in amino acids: CASSLLQRATYEQYF. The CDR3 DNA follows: TGTGCCAGCAGCTTATTACAACGTGCCACCTACGAGCAGTACTTC. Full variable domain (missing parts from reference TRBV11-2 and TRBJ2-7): EAGVAQSPRYKIIEKRQSVAFWCNPISGHATLYWYQQILGQGPKLLIQFQNNGVVDDSQLPKDRFSAERLKGVDSTLKIQPAKLEDSAVYLCASSLLQRATYEQYFGPGTRLTVT.

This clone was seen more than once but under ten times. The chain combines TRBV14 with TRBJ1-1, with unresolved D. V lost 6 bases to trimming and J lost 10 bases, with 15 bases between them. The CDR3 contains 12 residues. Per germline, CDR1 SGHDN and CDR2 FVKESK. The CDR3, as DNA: TGTGCCAGCAGTCGACCTACGGGTGGAGCTTTCTTT. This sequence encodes CASSRPTGGAFF.

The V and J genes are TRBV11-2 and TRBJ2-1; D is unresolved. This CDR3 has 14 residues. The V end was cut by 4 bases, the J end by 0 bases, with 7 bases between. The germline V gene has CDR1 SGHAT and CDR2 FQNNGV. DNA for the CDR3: TGTGCCAGCAGCTCCCCCGGCTCCTACAATGAGCAGTTCTTC. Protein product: CASSSPGSYNEQFF.

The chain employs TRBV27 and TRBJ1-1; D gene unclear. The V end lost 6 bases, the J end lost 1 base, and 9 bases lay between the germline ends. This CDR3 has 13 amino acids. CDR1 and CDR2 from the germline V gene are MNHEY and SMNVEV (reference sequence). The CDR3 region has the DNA TGTGCCAGCAGCATCGCTCGGAACACTGAAGCTTTCTTT. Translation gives CASSIARNTEAFF.

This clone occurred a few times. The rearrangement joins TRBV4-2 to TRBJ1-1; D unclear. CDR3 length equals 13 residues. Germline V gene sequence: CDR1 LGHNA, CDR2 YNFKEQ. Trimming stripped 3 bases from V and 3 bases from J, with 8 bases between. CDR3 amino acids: CASSQERDTEAFF. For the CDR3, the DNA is TGTGCCAGCAGCCAGGAAAGGGACACTGAAGCTTTCTTT.

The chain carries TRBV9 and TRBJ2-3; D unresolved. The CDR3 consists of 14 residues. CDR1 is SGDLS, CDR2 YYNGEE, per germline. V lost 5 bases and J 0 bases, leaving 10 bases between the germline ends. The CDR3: CASRHGSSTDTQYF. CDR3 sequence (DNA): TGTGCCAGCAGGCATGGCTCAAGCACAGATACGCAGTATTTT.